This T cell receptor beta chain was captured by sequencing in a study of CD8+CD57+ T cells in acquired aplastic anemia. All sequencing subjects had displayed CD8+CD57+ cell expansion on flow cytometry. This CDR3 comprises 13 residues. Trimming cost V 0 bases and J 4 bases, with 7 bases left between them. Germline CDR1 ENHRY, CDR2 SYGVKD. Template material for TCR beta VDJ and CDR3 profiling consisted of genomic DNA. A single record per CDR3 protein comes from TCRdb applying MiXCR to the reads. The data show some 160,000 distinct CDR3 sequences, 47% seen once. Sequenced sample: sorted CD4+, CD8+, or CD8+CD57+ T cells (not recorded which) from PBMCs. The source of this sequence is a human donor with aplastic anemia. The chain has TRBV10-3 and TRBJ2-7; D unresolved. CDR3 sequence: CAISESAPYEQYF. The CDR3 bases are TGTGCCATCAGTGAGTCCGCACCTTACGAGCAGTACTTC.